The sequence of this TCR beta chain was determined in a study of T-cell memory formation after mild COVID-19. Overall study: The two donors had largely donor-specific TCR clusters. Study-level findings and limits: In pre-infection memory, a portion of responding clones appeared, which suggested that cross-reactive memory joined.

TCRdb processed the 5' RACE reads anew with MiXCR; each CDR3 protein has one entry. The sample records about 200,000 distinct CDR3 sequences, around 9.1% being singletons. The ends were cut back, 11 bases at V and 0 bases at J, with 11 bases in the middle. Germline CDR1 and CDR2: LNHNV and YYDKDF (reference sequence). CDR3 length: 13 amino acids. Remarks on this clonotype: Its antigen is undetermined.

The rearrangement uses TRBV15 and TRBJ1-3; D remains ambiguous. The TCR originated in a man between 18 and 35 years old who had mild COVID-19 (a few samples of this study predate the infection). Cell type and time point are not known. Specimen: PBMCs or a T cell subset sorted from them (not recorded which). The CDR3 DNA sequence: TGTGCCGCCAAATGGGGCTCTGGAAACACCATATATTTT. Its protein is CAAKWGSGNTIYF.